This T cell receptor (beta chain) was retrieved from a study of CD8 T cells in ankylosing spondylitis. Study-wide results and caveats: Some of these motif variants have turned up before, in reports on reactive arthritis synovial fluid and blood. Significant enrichment of disease-linked clones was reported in matched ankylosing spondylitis synovial fluid.

The CDR3 is 14 amino acids. Germline values: CDR1 SGHDT, CDR2 YYEEEE. With 3 bases removed from V and 10 bases from J, the gap between germline ends came to 14 bases. As regards this clonotype: The antigen is undetermined.

5'-RACE, quantitative and with molecular barcodes, yielded the TCR beta libraries. TCRdb called the 5' RACE reads again in MiXCR, with one record for every CDR3 protein. The data contain 300,000 to 400,000 distinct CDR3 sequences, approximately 10% of them singletons. This receptor was obtained from a female donor with ankylosing spondylitis or in good health (not recorded which). This chain joins TRBV5-6 and TRBJ1-6; weak D call: TRBD1 (5 bases). What was sequenced was blood, either unsorted or a sorted T cell fraction (not recorded which). CDR3 sequence (DNA): TGTGCCAGCAGCTCCCGCGGGGGTCGGTCACCCCTCCACTTT. It codes for CASSSRGGRSPLHF.